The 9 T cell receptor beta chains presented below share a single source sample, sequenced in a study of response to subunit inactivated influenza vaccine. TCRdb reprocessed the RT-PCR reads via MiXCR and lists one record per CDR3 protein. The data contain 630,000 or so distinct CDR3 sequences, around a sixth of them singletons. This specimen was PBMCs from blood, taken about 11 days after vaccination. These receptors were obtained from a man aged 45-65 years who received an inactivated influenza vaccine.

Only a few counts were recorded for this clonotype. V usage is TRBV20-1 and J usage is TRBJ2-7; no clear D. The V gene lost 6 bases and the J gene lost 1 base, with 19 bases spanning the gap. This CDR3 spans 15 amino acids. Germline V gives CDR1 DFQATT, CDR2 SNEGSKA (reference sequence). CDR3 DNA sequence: TGCAGTGCCGACCCATTCCATTCAGCTTCCTACGAGCAGTACTTC. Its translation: CSADPFHSASYEQYF.

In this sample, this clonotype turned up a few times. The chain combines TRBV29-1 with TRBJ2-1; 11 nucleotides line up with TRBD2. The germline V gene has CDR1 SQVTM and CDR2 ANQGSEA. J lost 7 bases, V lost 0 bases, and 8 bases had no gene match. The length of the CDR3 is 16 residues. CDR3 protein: CSVEDPGTSGENEQFF. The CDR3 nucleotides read TGCAGCGTTGAAGATCCCGGGACTAGCGGCGAGAATGAGCAGTTCTTC.

This CDR3 reads CSALDRGGGYTF. The CDR3 nucleotides read TGCAGTGCCCTCGACAGGGGCGGTGGCTACACCTTC. V usage is TRBV20-1 and J usage is TRBJ1-2; 8 bases fit TRBD1. The CDR3 contains 12 residues. The germline CDR1 and CDR2 sequences are DFQATT and SNEGSKA (reference sequence). J gave up 7 bases and V 6 bases, and 7 bases lay outside the gene matches.

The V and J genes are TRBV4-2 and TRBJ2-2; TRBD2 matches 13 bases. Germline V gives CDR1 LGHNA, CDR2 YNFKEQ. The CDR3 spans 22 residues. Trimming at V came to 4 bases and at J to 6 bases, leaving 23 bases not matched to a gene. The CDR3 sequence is CASSLFSGLAGVLGLGAGELFF. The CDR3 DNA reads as TGTGCCAGCAGCCTCTTCTCCGGACTAGCGGGAGTTCTGGGGCTGGGGGCCGGGGAGCTGTTTTTT.

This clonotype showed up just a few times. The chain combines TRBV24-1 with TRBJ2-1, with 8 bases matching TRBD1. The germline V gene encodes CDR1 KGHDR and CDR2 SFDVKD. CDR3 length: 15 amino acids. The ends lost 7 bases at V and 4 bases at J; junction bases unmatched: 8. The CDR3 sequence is CATSDTGGPYNEQFF. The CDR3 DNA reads TGTGCCACCAGCGACACAGGGGGACCTTACAATGAGCAGTTCTTC.

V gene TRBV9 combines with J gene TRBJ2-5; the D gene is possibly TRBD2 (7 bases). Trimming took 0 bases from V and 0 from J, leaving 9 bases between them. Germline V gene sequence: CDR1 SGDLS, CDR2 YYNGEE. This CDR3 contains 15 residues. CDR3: CASSVGGGNQETQYF. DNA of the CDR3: TGTGCCAGCAGCGTAGGCGGGGGCAACCAAGAGACCCAGTACTTC.

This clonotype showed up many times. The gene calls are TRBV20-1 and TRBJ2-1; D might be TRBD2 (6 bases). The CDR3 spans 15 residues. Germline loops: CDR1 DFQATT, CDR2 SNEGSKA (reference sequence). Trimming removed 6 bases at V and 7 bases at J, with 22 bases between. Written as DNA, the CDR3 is TGCAGTGCCCCCAGTACGGGACTCCCCACGAATGAGCAGTTCTTC. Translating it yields CSAPSTGLPTNEQFF.

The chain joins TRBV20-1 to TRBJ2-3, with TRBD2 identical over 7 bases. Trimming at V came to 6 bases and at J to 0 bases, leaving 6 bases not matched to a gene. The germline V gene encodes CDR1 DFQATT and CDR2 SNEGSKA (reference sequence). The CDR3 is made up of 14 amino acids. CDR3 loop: CSARRESSTDTQYF. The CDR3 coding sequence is TGCAGTGCCCGGCGGGAGTCTAGCACAGATACGCAGTATTTT.

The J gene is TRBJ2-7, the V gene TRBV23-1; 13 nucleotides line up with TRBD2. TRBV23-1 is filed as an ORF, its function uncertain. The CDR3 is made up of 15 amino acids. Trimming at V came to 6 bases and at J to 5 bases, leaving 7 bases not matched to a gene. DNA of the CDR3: TGCGCCAGCAGCCGAAGACTAGCGGGAGGCCACGAGCAGTACTTC. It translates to CASSRRLAGGHEQYF.